This T cell receptor beta chain derives from a study of cytomegalovirus exposure and HLA in healthy donors. The CDR3 spans 14 residues. CDR1 and CDR2 from the germline V gene are MNHEY and SVGAGI. Losses at the gene ends were 6 bases for V and 9 bases for J; bases not matched to a gene: 11. Study results and limitations: Presence/absence analyses took donor sequencing depth as roughly uniform. CMV serostatus alone was available as immune exposure information. Reported findings show TCR beta sequences accurately forecast HLA-A and HLA-B alleles in most subjects.

Unrecorded immune exposure was likely among donors, who were nominally healthy when sampled. This clone was found once. Its antigen remains unknown. Both 60 Vbeta primers and 13 Jbeta primers went into the PCR. Assay used: immunoSEQ multiplex PCR; TCRdb lists only in-frame clones, some missing. This sample has more than 150,000 clones, with just under 80% found just once. The clonotype was recovered from a woman between 40 and 50 years old in good health and CMV-seropositive. The rearrangement joins TRBV6-5 to TRBJ1-5, with 7 bases lining up with TRBD1. Sequencing was carried out using PBMCs. The CDR3 DNA is TGTGCCAGCAGGCCACAGGGGCTTTTGGGGCCCCAGCATTTT. This codes for CASRPQGLLGPQHF.